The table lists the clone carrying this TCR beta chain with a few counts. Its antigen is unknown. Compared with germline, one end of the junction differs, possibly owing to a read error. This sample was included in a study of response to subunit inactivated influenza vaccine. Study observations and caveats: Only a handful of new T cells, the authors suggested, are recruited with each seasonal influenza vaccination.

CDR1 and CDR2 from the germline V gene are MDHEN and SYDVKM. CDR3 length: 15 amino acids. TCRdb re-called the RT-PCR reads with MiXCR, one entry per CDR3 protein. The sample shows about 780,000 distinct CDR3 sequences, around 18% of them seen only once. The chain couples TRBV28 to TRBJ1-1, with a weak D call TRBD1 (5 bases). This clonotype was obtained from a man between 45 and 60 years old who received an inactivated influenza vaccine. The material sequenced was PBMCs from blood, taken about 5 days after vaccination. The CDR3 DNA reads TGTGCCAGCAGTTTTTCCCTGGGGGGGAACACTGAAGCTCTCTTT. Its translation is CASSFSLGGNTEALF.